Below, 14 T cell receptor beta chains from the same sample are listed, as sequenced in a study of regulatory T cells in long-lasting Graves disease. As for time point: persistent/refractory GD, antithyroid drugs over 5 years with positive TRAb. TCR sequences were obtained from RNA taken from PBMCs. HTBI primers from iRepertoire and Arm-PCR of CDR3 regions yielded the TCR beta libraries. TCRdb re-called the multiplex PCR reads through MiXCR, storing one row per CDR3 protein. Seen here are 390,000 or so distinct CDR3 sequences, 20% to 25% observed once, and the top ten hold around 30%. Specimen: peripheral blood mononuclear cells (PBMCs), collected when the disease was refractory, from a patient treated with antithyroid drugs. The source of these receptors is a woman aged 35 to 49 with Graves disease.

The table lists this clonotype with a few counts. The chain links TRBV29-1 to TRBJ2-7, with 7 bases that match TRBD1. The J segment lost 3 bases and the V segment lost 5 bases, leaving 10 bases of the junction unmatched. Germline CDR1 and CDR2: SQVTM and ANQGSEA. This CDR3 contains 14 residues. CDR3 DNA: TGCAGCGTTTCTGGGCAGGGGGATGTCTACGAGCAGTACTTC. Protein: CSVSGQGDVYEQYF.

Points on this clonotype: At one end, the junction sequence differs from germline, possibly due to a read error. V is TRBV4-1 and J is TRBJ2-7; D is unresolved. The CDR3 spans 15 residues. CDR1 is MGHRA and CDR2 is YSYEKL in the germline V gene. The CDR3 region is CASSQGGSNSYEQYF. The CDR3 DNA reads TGCGCCAGCAGTCAAGGCGGCTCTAACTCCTACGAGCAGTACTTC.

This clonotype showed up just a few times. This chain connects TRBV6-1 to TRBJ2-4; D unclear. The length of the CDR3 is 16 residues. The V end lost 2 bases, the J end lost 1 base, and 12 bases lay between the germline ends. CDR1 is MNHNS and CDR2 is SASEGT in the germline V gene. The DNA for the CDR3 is TGTGCCAGCAGTGAAAATTCAGGAAGGGCCAAAAACATTCAGTACTTC. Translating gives CASSENSGRAKNIQYF.

The CDR3 nucleotides are TGTGCCAGCAGCTTGGAGAACTGGGCTGAGACCCAGTACTTC. Its translation: CASSLENWAETQYF. The chain couples TRBV5-5 to TRBJ2-5, with D unresolved. Deletions cut 0 bases from V and 5 bases from J, with 11 bases between. Per germline, CDR1 SGHKS and CDR2 YYEKEE (reference sequence). The CDR3 contains 14 residues.

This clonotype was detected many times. Written as DNA, the CDR3 is TGTGCCAGCAGATCGACTAGGACGACGGGCAGCGGAAAACTGTTTTTT. It is translated as CASRSTRTTGSGKLFF. The J gene is TRBJ1-4, the V gene TRBV12-3 or TRBV12-4; D ambiguous. V was clipped by 6 bases and J by 10 bases, with 24 bases between them. CDR3 length equals 16 residues.

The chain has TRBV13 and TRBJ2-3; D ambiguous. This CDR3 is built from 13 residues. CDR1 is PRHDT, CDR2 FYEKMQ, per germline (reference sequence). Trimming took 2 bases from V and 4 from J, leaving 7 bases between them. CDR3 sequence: CASSLNRADTQYF. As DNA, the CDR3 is TGTGCCAGCAGCTTAAACAGAGCAGATACGCAGTATTTT.

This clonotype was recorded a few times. CDR3 region: CAWSYTGAVQHF. CDR3 sequence (DNA): TGTGCCTGGAGTTATACAGGGGCGGTCCAGCATTTT. The chain joins TRBV30 to TRBJ1-5; 7 bases line up with TRBD1. The germline V gene has CDR1 GTSNPN and CDR2 SVGIG (reference sequence). CDR3 length equals 12 residues. J lost 12 bases, V lost 2 bases, and 7 bases had no gene match.

The CDR3 spells CASSLDWQHQYNEQFF. The CDR3 region has the DNA TGTGCCAGCAGCTTAGATTGGCAACATCAATACAATGAGCAGTTCTTC. V usage is TRBV11-2 and J usage is TRBJ2-1; no clear D. Germline CDR1 SGHAT, CDR2 FQNNGV. The CDR3 is 16 amino acids. Trimming stripped 0 bases from V and 4 bases from J, with 13 bases between.

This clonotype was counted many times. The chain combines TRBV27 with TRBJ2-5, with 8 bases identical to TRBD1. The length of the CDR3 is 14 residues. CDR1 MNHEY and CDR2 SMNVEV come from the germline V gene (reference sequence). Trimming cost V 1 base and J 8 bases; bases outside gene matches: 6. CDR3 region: CASSLYGQGTTQYF. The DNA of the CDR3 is TGTGCCAGCAGTTTATATGGACAGGGAACTACCCAGTACTTC.

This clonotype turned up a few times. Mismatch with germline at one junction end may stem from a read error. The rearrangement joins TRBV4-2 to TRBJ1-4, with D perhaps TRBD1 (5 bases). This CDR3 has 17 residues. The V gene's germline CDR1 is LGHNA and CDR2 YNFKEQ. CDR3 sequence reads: CASSEDLAEGTNEKLFF. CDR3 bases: TGTGCCAGCAGCGAAGACCTGGCGGAGGGGACTAATGAAAAACTGTTTTTT.

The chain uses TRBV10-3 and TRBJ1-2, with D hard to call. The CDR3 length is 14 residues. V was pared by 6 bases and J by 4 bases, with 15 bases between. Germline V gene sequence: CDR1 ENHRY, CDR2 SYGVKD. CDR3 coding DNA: TGTGCCATCAGGGATTCAGGACGGATCTATGGCTACACCTTC. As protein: CAIRDSGRIYGYTF.

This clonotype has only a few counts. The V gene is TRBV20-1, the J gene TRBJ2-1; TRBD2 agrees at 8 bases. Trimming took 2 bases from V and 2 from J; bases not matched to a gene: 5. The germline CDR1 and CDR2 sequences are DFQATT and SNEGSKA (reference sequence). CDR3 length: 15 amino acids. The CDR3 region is CSARFAGGAYNEQFF. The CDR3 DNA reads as TGCAGTGCTAGATTTGCGGGAGGTGCCTACAATGAGCAGTTCTTC.

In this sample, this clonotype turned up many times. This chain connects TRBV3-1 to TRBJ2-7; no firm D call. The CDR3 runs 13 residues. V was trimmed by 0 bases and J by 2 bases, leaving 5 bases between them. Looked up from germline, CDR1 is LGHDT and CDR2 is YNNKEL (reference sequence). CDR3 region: CASSQDGPYEQYF. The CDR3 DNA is TGTGCCAGCAGCCAAGATGGCCCCTACGAGCAGTACTTC.

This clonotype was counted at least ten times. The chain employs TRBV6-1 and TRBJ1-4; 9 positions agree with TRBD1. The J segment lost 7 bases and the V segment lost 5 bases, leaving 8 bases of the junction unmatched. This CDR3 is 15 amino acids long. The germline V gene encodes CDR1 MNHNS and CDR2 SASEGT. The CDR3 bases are TGTGCCAGCAGTAAACTACCGGGACAGGGTGAAAAACTGTTTTTT. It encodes CASSKLPGQGEKLFF.